This T cell receptor (beta chain) was profiled in a study of T cell clonality in common variable immunodeficiency. Sequencing input was equivalent genomic DNA from CVID and controls. Sequenced by immunoSEQ multiplex PCR; TCRdb stores in-frame clones only, minus some. The table lists roughly 25,000 clones, no singletons, with nearly 25% in the top ten. Most patients and controls had Caucasian heritage. No CVID subject was ill or on immunomodulatory drugs when sampled. This clone was recorded many times. Its matching antigen is unknown. The DNA ends 3 residues before the CDR3 does, and the rest of the CDR3 is filled in from the germline J gene. Study-level points and caveats: In common variable immunodeficiency, TCR beta chains reportedly carried fewer deletions and N-nucleotide insertions.

Germline-derived CDR1 and CDR2 are SGHVS and FQNEAQ. The ends lost 5 bases at V and 5 bases at J; junction bases unmatched: 16. CDR3 length: 17 residues. The chain recombines TRBV7-8 with TRBJ2-5, with 8 bases identical to TRBD2. Sequencing was carried out using peripheral blood mononuclear cells. The sequence derives from a human donor with common variable immunodeficiency. CDR3 region: CASSTRAGGPKGETQYF. The sequenced part of the CDR3 DNA is TGTGCCAGCAGCACACGTGCGGGGGGACCAAAGGGTGAGACC.